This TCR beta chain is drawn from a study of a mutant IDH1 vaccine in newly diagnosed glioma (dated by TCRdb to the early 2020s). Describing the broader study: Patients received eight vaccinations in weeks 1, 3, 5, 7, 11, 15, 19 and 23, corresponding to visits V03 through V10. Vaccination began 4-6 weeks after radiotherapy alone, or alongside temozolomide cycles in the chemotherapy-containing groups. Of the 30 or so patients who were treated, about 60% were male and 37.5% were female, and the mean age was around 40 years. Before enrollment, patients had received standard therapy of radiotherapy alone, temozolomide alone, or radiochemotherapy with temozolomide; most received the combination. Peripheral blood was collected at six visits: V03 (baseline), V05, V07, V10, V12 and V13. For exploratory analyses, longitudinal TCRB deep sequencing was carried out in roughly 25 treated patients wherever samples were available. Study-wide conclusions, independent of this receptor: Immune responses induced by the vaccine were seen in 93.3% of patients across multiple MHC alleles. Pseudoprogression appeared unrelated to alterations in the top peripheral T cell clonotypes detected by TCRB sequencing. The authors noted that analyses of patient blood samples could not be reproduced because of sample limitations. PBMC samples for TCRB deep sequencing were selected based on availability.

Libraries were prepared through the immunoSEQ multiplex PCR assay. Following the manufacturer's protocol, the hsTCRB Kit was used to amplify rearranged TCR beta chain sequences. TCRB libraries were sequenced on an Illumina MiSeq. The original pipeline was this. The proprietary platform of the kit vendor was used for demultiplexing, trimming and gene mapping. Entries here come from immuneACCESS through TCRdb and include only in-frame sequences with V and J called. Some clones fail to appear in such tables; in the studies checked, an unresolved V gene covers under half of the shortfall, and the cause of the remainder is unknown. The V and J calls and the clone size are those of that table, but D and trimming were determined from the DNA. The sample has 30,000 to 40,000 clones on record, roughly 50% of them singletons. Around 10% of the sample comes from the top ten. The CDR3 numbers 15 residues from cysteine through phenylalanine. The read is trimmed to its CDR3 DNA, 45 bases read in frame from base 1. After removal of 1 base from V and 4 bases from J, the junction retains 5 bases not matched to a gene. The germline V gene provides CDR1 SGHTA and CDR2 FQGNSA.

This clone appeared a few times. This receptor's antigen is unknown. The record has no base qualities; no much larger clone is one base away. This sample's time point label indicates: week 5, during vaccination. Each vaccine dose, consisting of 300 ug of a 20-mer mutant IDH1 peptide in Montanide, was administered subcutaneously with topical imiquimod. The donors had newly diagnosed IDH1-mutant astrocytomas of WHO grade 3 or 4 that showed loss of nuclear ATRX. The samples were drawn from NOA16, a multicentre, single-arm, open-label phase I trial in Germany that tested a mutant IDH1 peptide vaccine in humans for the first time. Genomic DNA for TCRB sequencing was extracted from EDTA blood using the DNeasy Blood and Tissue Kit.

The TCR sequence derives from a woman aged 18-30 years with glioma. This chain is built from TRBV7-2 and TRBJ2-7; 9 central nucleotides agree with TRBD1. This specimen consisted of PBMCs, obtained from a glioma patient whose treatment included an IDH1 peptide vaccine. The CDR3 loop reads CASSLEGQGLYEQYF. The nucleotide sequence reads TGTGCCAGCAGCTTAGAGGGACAGGGACTTTACGAGCAGTACTTC.